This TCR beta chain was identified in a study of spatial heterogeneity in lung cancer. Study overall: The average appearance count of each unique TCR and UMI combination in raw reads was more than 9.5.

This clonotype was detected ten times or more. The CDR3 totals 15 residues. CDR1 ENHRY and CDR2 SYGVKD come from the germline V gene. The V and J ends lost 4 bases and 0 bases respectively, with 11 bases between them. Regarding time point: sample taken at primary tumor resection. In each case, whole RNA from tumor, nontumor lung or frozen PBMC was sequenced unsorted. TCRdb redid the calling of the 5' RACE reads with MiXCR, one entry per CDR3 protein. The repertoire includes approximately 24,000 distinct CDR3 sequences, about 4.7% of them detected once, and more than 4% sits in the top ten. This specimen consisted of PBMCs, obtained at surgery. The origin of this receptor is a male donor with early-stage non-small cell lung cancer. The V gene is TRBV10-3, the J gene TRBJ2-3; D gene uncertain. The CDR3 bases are TGTGCCATCAGTGTCAGTAGCTCTAGCACAGATACGCAGTATTTT. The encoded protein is CAISVSSSSTDTQYF.